This note documents a single TCR beta chain sequence. The data derive from a study of blood T cell repertoires in COVID-19. Study-level information: There were acute and convalescent COVID-19 samples, and they came from the United States, Italy and Spain. PBMCs, B-cell-depleted T cells, or T cells were the source of the cDNA or gDNA that made up the material.

Study processing details: Cell counts per sample came from amplifying reference gene primers. This table comes from immunoSEQ multiplex PCR, and its TCRdb copy is limited to in-frame clones, with some not included. V, J and clone size are taken as reported in that table, and D and trimming were inferred from the DNA itself. The sample carries about 6,400 clones, about 79% recorded once. The germline V and J ends were trimmed by 1 base and 0 bases, with 13 bases remaining between them. The CDR3 runs 17 residues. The V gene's germline CDR1 is MGHRA and CDR2 YSYEKL. The receptor comes from a human donor with active COVID-19. The donor label of this sample is uncertain. The rearrangement uses TRBV4-1 and TRBJ2-1; D gene unclear. Material for sequencing was peripheral blood. The CDR3 is CASSQVDLGVSYNEQFF. The CDR3 DNA sequence: TGCGCCAGCAGCCAAGTTGATCTCGGAGTCTCCTACAATGAGCAGTTCTTC.